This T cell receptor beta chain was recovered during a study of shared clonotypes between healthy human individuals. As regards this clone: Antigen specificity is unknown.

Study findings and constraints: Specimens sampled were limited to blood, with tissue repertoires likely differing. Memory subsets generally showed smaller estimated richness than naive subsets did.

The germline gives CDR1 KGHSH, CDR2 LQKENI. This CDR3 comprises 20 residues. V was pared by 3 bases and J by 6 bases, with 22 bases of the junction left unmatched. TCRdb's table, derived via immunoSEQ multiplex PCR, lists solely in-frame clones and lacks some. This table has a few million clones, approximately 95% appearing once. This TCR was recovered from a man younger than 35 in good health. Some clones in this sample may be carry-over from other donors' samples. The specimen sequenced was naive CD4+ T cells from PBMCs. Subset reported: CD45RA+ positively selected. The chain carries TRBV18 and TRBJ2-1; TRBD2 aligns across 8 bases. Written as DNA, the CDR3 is TGTGCCAGCTCACCGATTGACGGGAGGGCCGTCAGTTCCCGGGGCAATGAGCAGTTCTTC. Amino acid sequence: CASSPIDGRAVSSRGNEQFF.